A single sample gave rise to the 16 T cell receptor beta chains below, sequenced in a study of shared clonotypes between healthy human individuals. TCRdb's table, derived via immunoSEQ multiplex PCR, lists solely in-frame clones and lacks some. The sample includes millions of clones, over 85% of them seen just once. The sequencing sample was made of naive CD4+ T cells sorted from blood. Subset specified: CD45RA+ positively selected. Every receptor here comes from a man between 18 and 35 years old in good health.

The chain uses TRBV11-2 and TRBJ1-5, with D possibly being TRBD1 (6 bases). Germline assignment: CDR1 SGHAT and CDR2 FQNNGV. Trimming stripped 2 bases from V and 2 bases from J, with 13 bases between. There are 16 residues in the CDR3. CDR3 sequence: CASSLQGRDGNQPQHF. The CDR3 DNA reads TGTGCCAGCAGCTTACAGGGGAGGGACGGCAATCAGCCCCAGCATTTT.

This rearrangement joins TRBV7-9 to TRBJ1-5; 8 bases agree with TRBD1. J lost 3 bases, V lost 5 bases, and 3 bases had no gene match. CDR1 and CDR2 (germline): SEHNR, FQNEAQ (reference sequence). CDR3 length equals 14 residues. The chain's CDR3 is CASSPGQVNQPQHF. The CDR3 DNA reads as TGTGCCAGCAGCCCGGGACAGGTCAATCAGCCCCAGCATTTT.

This chain connects TRBV30 to TRBJ1-5; D call uncertain. The CDR3 sequence is 15 residues long. Between the trimmed V and J ends, which lost 5 bases and 4 bases, there was a span of 18 bases. Germline V lookup: CDR1 GTSNPN, CDR2 SVGIG (reference sequence). Here the CDR3 reads CAWSLADGANQPQHF. Written as DNA, the CDR3 is TGTGCCTGGTCCCTTGCAGATGGAGCGAATCAGCCCCAGCATTTT. Full variable domain (remainder filled in from reference TRBV30 and TRBJ1-5): SQTIHQWPATLVQPVGSPLSLECTVEGTSNPNLYWYRQAAGRGLQLLFYSVGIGQISSEVPQNLSASRPQDRQFILSSKKLLLSDSGFYLCAWSLADGANQPQHFGDGTRLSIL.

This chain connects TRBV7-8 to TRBJ2-5; TRBD2 aligns across 7 bases. This CDR3 contains 15 residues. Germline V gene sequence: CDR1 SGHVS, CDR2 FQNEAQ. The V gene end was trimmed by 5 bases and the J gene end by 1 base; junction bases not matched to a gene: 7. The CDR3 DNA follows: TGTGCCAGCAGCGATCCACCTAGCGGCCAAGAGACCCAGTACTTC. Encoded protein: CASSDPPSGQETQYF.

The chain uses TRBV27 and TRBJ2-7; D is possibly TRBD2 (6 bases). The CDR3 has 14 residues. Germline CDR1 MNHEY, CDR2 SMNVEV (reference sequence). Trimming removed 5 bases at V and 5 bases at J, with 16 bases between. CDR3 protein: CASSPRGSGNEQYF. CDR3 bases: TGTGCCAGCAGTCCCCGCGGTAGCGGCAACGAGCAGTACTTC.

The V gene is TRBV5-1, the J gene TRBJ2-7; 7 bases align to TRBD2. The CDR3 is made up of 13 amino acids. The V and J ends lost 4 bases and 5 bases, in that order; junction bases with no gene match: 6. Per germline, CDR1 SGHRS and CDR2 YFSETQ. Written as DNA, the CDR3 is TGCGCCAGCAGCCCGGGACTACCCAACGAGCAGTACTTC. This translates into CASSPGLPNEQYF. The whole variable domain, filled in from reference TRBV5-1 and TRBJ2-7, reads KAGVTQTPRYLIKTRGQQVTLSCSPISGHRSVSWYQQTPGQGLQFLFEYFSETQRNKGNFPGRFSGRQFSNSRSEMNVSTLELGDSALYLCASSPGLPNEQYFGPGTRLTVT.

In this sample, this clone turned up once. V and J are TRBV7-2 and TRBJ2-2; D not certain. Trimming took 5 bases from V and 4 from J, leaving 17 bases between them. Germline CDR1 is SGHTA and CDR2 is FQGNSA. The CDR3 totals 16 residues. The CDR3 DNA sequence: TGTGCCAGCAGCCGTGCCCGGGCTGATCTCACCGGGGAGCTGTTTTTT. Amino acid sequence: CASSRARADLTGELFF. Looking up the rest from reference TRBV7-2 and TRBJ2-2 gives the full variable domain: GAGVSQSPSNKVTEKGKDVELRCDPISGHTALYWYRQSLGQGLEFLIYFQGNSAPDKSGLPSDRFSAERTGGSVSTLTIQRTQQEDSAVYLCASSRARADLTGELFFGEGSRLTVL.

The chain recombines TRBV6-1 with TRBJ1-2, with TRBD1 as a possible D gene (6 bases). The CDR3 sequence is 11 residues long. CDR1 is MNHNS and CDR2 is SASEGT in the germline V gene. Trimming stripped 6 bases from V and 7 bases from J, with 9 bases between. CDR3 protein: CASSRTAGYTF. Written as DNA, the CDR3 is TGTGCCAGCAGCCGGACAGCTGGCTACACCTTC.

This clone is a singleton in its sample. The chain has TRBV21-1 and TRBJ2-5; the tabulated D call, TRBD1, remains unverified against the DNA. TRBV21-1 is marked as a pseudogene. CDR3 length: 18 residues. The CDR3 nucleotides read TGTGCCAGCAGCAAAGAGCTTAGGGACAGGGGGCGGCAAGAGACCCAGTACTTC. Protein: CASSKELRDRGRQETQYF.

CDR3 DNA: TGTGCCAGCTCCGGGACAGCCTTTTCTGGAAACACCATATATTTT. It translates to CASSGTAFSGNTIYF. The V call is TRBV25-1, the J call TRBJ1-3; 7 bases line up with TRBD1. Per germline, CDR1 MGHDK and CDR2 SYGVNS. The CDR3 is 15 residues long. The V gene end was trimmed by 8 bases and the J gene end by 1 base; junction bases not matched to a gene: 8.

The chain carries TRBV7-9 and TRBJ2-7; 12 nucleotides align to TRBD1. CDR3 length: 15 residues. Germline CDR1 reads SEHNR; CDR2 reads FQNEAQ (reference sequence). V was clipped by 5 bases and J by 2 bases; unmatched bases: 4. The CDR3 region has the DNA TGTGCCAGCAGCCCCGGGACAGGGGGCGCCTACGAGCAGTACTTC. This gives the protein CASSPGTGGAYEQYF.

J is TRBJ1-6 and V is TRBV5-6, with 9 bases aligning to TRBD1. V gave up 2 bases and J gave up 10 bases; unmatched junction bases: 7. The germline V gene encodes CDR1 SGHDT and CDR2 YYEEEE. This CDR3 contains 15 residues. CDR3 residues: CASSLPGQGKSPLHF. CDR3 DNA: TGTGCCAGCAGCTTACCGGGACAGGGAAAGTCACCCCTCCACTTT.

The V and J genes are TRBV9 and TRBJ2-7; tentative D call: TRBD2 (6 bases). The CDR3 is 15 residues long. The V gene lost 0 bases and the J gene lost 4 bases, with 14 bases spanning the gap. CDR1 and CDR2 from the germline V gene are SGDLS and YYNGEE. CDR3 in amino acids: CASSVGPSEPYEQYF. The CDR3 DNA sequence: TGTGCCAGCAGCGTAGGTCCTAGCGAACCTTACGAGCAGTACTTC.

This rearrangement joins TRBV5-3 to TRBJ2-7, with a tentative D call TRBD2 (6 bases). TRBV5-3 is given ORF status, its function remaining uncertain. The CDR3 totals 19 residues. V was clipped by 3 bases and J by 2 bases, with 27 bases between them. Here the CDR3 DNA reads TGTGCCAGAAGCTCCCCGTGGAGGGGTGGTCCCCGATTACCCTACGAGCAGTACTTC. Translation gives CARSSPWRGGPRLPYEQYF.

The J gene is TRBJ2-3, the V gene TRBV18; D is uncertain. Germline loops: CDR1 KGHSH, CDR2 LQKENI. The CDR3 spans 15 residues. V was trimmed by 3 bases and J by 3 bases, leaving 13 bases between them. The CDR3 reads CASSPGVGWTDTQYF. The CDR3 DNA reads as TGTGCCAGCTCACCCGGCGTAGGTTGGACAGATACGCAGTATTTT.

V gene TRBV28 combines with J gene TRBJ2-2, with D tentatively TRBD2 (7 bases). Germline CDR1 and CDR2: MDHEN and SYDVKM. The CDR3 totals 16 residues. With 3 bases removed from V and 5 bases from J, the gap between germline ends came to 16 bases. The CDR3 bases are TGTGCCAGCAGTTTGCCCGAGGGGGGGCGTACCGGGGAGCTGTTTTTT. Translating gives CASSLPEGGRTGELFF.